This T cell receptor beta chain was profiled in a study of cytomegalovirus exposure and HLA in healthy donors. Findings of the study overall: Under in vitro conditions, a few CMV-associated chains were confirmed as specific for CMV antigens. Overall, approximately 150 TCR beta chains were annotated as cytomegalovirus-associated.

Here immunoSEQ multiplex PCR was the method, and the copy in TCRdb shows in-frame clones only, minus some. The table shows roughly 330,000 clones, with 75% to 90% occurring only once. With respect to this clone: Its cognate antigen is unknown.

Trimming took off 4 bases at V and 6 bases at J, with 7 bases between the two ends. The CDR3 has 11 amino acids. Looked up from germline, CDR1 is DFQATT and CDR2 is SNEGSKA (reference sequence). The rearrangement joins TRBV20-1 to TRBJ2-1, with unresolved D. Sequenced: PBMCs. This TCR derives from a woman aged 25 to 39 in good health and CMV-seropositive. CDR3 in DNA: TGCAGTGCTACCAGTGCCAATGAGCAGTTCTTC. It is translated as CSATSANEQFF.